These T cell receptor beta chains were read from a single sample in a study of molecular identifiers for immune sequencing clone quantification. MiXCR, run by TCRdb on the PCR reads, gives a single entry per CDR3 protein. The data hold 60,000 to 65,000 distinct CDR3 sequences, with under 20% observed a single time. Sequencing used naive CD8+ T cells from blood, with Jurkat cell RNA spiked in. These receptors came from a human donor in good health. Some libraries in this study had Jurkat cell RNA spiked in. Both conserved end residues are part of each CDR3. Each record gives: V gene, J gene, D gene, clone size, CDR3 protein. The D gene is left open where the match is weak. Rows give clone size only sometimes, using once, few, many, or a class for an expanded clone.

v_gene: TRBV7-6; j_gene: TRBJ2-5; d_gene: TRBD1; abundance: many; CDR3aa: CASSPDRVSRETQYF
v_gene: TRBV28; j_gene: TRBJ2-7; d_gene: TRBD2; abundance: many; CDR3aa: CASSSPSPGLAGGTRRYEQYF
v_gene: TRBV24-1; j_gene: TRBJ2-5; d_gene: TRBD1; abundance: many; CDR3aa: CATSDKGDSRETQYF
v_gene: TRBV7-9; j_gene: TRBJ2-2; d_gene: -; abundance: many; CDR3aa: CASSLPRDPTGELFF
v_gene: TRBV2; j_gene: TRBJ1-2; d_gene: TRBD1; abundance: many; CDR3aa: CASSTGQTLFGYTF
v_gene: TRBV6-1; j_gene: TRBJ2-7; d_gene: TRBD1; abundance: many; CDR3aa: CAVIGPGTVSYEQYF
v_gene: TRBV9; j_gene: TRBJ2-1; d_gene: TRBD1; abundance: few; CDR3aa: CASSVGQGNEQFF
v_gene: TRBV30; j_gene: TRBJ2-1; d_gene: -; abundance: many; CDR3aa: CAWSYINEQFF
v_gene: TRBV4-2; j_gene: TRBJ2-7; d_gene: -; abundance: -; CDR3aa: CASSQTLGGGRAEQYF
v_gene: TRBV5-1; j_gene: TRBJ2-5; d_gene: TRBD2; abundance: many; CDR3aa: CASSFSGIYQETQYF
v_gene: TRBV27; j_gene: TRBJ1-2; d_gene: -; abundance: many; CDR3aa: CASSLGVGGGYTF
v_gene: TRBV2; j_gene: TRBJ2-1; d_gene: TRBD2; abundance: many; CDR3aa: CARTSGSPHNEQFF
v_gene: TRBV12-3/TRBV12-4; j_gene: TRBJ1-1; d_gene: -; abundance: -; CDR3aa: CASWMNRAFF
v_gene: TRBV9; j_gene: TRBJ2-7; d_gene: TRBD2; abundance: -; CDR3aa: CASSATSGSVYEQYF
v_gene: TRBV5-6; j_gene: TRBJ2-7; d_gene: TRBD2; abundance: -; CDR3aa: CASSFPSGGFYEQYF
v_gene: TRBV4-1; j_gene: TRBJ2-1; d_gene: -; abundance: many; CDR3aa: CASSLPISYNEQFF
v_gene: TRBV4-3; j_gene: TRBJ2-1; d_gene: TRBD2; abundance: many; CDR3aa: CASSQDLGGGYNEQFF
v_gene: TRBV5-6; j_gene: TRBJ1-1; d_gene: -; abundance: -; CDR3aa: CASSIRGGVMDTEAFF
v_gene: TRBV14; j_gene: TRBJ2-1; d_gene: TRBD1; abundance: few; CDR3aa: CASSQPRQGLEQFF
v_gene: TRBV7-8; j_gene: TRBJ2-5; d_gene: TRBD2; abundance: many; CDR3aa: CASSSIGPGGGETQYF
v_gene: TRBV7-2; j_gene: TRBJ2-5; d_gene: -; abundance: many; CDR3aa: CASSPDANQKETQYF